The clone carrying this TCR beta chain was seen a handful of times. In germline, CDR1 is SGHRS, CDR2 YFSETQ. This CDR3 region has 14 residues. This entry belongs to a study of blood T cells in healthy people across ages. Primed by a sample-barcoded 5' primer and a J-beta primer mix, a second PCR proceeded for about 6 to 12 cycles. MiXCR, applied by TCRdb to the 5' RACE reads, yields one record per CDR3 protein. The table records 650,000 to 900,000 distinct CDR3 sequences, 62% of them present only once. The source of this sequence is a man aged 30 to 39 in good health. The sequenced sample was blood. The chain recombines TRBV5-1 with TRBJ2-5; D unclear. The DNA end is more similar to TRBJ2-7, so the J call may be wrong. CDR3 nucleotides: TGCGCCAGCAGCTTGACGGGTTGGACCTACGAGCAGTACTTC. This gives the protein CASSLTGWTYEQYF.